This T cell receptor beta chain comes out of a study of vaccination and CD4 T cells after COVID-19. The Oncomine TCR Beta short-read assay was applied to DNA of cultured CD4+ T cells. Genomic DNA extraction was carried out from cultured CD4+ T cells. TCRdb itself ran the PCR reads through MiXCR, one entry per CDR3 protein. The sample shows more than 9,000 distinct CDR3 sequences, 65% to 80% of them seen only once. CDR1 is SGHTA, CDR2 FQGNSA, per germline. V lost 2 bases, J lost 3 bases, and 7 bases stayed unmatched. CDR3 length equals 15 residues. The treatment denotes: roughly 10-day PBMC culture with coronavirus spike peptide pools or control peptides (ViraFEST assay). ViraFEST used peptide pools to expand antigen-specific T cells and subsequently sequenced their TCRs. General study points: Median SARS-CoV-2-reactive clonotype numbers rose nonsignificantly, roughly 20 to 40. Convalescent patients had a median about 86% of post-vaccine SARS-CoV-2-reactive clones that were detected only after vaccination, not before it.

On this clonotype: Its specificity is unknown.

The chain couples TRBV7-2 to TRBJ2-7; 7 bases align to TRBD2. The origin of this receptor is a human donor who had recovered from COVID-19. Sequencing used CD4+ T cells from blood, cultured in vitro. CDR3 region: CASSLIGGRNYEQYF. The CDR3 nucleotides are TGTGCCAGCAGCTTAATAGGCGGGAGAAACTACGAGCAGTACTTC.